Each of the 24 T cell receptor beta chains below was sequenced from the same sample in a study of Graves' ophthalmopathy and Graves' hyperthyroidism. Investigators amplified TCR beta CDR3 regions from RNA transcripts. HTBI primers primed a first-round RT-PCR, and a second-round multiplex PCR followed. In TCRdb, the multiplex PCR reads were re-called with MiXCR into one record per CDR3 protein. The sample has roughly 1.1 million distinct CDR3 sequences, 35% to 40% seen once. Input material: peripheral blood or thyroid tissue (not recorded which). These receptors were obtained from an adult man with Graves' hyperthyroidism.

Note on this clonotype: One end of the junction varies from germline; a read error may be responsible. The rearrangement links TRBV7-2 to TRBJ1-5, with TRBD1 as a possible D gene (5 bases). Germline CDR1 reads SGHTA; CDR2 reads FQGNSA. The CDR3 is 12 residues long. The CDR3 nucleotides read TGTGCCAGCGGCTTAAAGGGACGGCCCCAGCATTTT. Encoded protein: CASGLKGRPQHF. Together with reference TRBV7-2 and TRBJ1-5, the CDR3 gives the full variable domain: GAGVSQSPSNKVTEKGKDVELRCDPISGHTALYWYRQSLGQGLEFLIYFQGNSAPDKSGLPSDRFSAERTGGSVSTLTIQRTQQEDSAVYLCASGLKGRPQHFGDGTRLSIL.

A few counts support this clonotype. The J gene is TRBJ1-2, the V gene TRBV9; no definite D call. Germline assignment: CDR1 SGDLS and CDR2 YYNGEE. Trimming took 0 bases from V and 7 from J, leaving 10 bases between them. The CDR3 is 13 amino acids. The CDR3 loop reads CASSVAGSRGYTF. CDR3 nucleotides: TGTGCCAGCAGCGTAGCAGGATCTCGTGGCTACACCTTC.

This clonotype was seen just once. A read error may be the cause here, since a much bigger clone is one base away. The conserved closing phenylalanine or tryptophan is absent in this CDR3, likely reflecting a read error. The chain uses TRBV6-6 and TRBJ2-5; the D is unclear. Trimming shortened V by 4 bases and J by 8 bases, and 11 bases separated the two germline ends. Germline V lookup: CDR1 MNHNY, CDR2 SVGAGI (reference sequence). This CDR3 region has 12 residues. The CDR3 loop reads CASSSVQVTQYV. CDR3 DNA: TGTGCCAGCAGTTCCGTTCAGGTCACCCAGTACGTC.

The sample holds many counts of this clonotype. This chain uses TRBV10-3 with TRBJ1-2; no definite D call. From germline, CDR1 is ENHRY and CDR2 SYGVKD. CDR3 size: 12 residues. V was pared by 10 bases and J by 6 bases, with 15 bases between. CDR3 sequence: CATRIGVHGYTF. For the CDR3, the DNA is TGTGCCACGCGCATTGGGGTTCATGGCTACACCTTC.

About this clonotype itself: A much more abundant neighbour one base away suggests this may be a read error. The chain carries TRBV12-3 or TRBV12-4 and TRBJ2-6; the D is unclear. Trimming took off 6 bases at V and 1 base at J, with 7 bases between the two ends. The CDR3 is made up of 14 amino acids. CDR3 nucleotides: TGTGCCAGCAGACCGGAGTCTGGGGCCAACGTCCTGACTTTC. Protein sequence: CASRPESGANVLTF.

There are many counts of this clonotype. This chain uses TRBV10-3 with TRBJ2-7, with TRBD1 as a possible D gene (5 bases). Germline assignment: CDR1 ENHRY and CDR2 SYGVKD. CDR3 length: 14 residues. The V end was cut by 5 bases, the J end by 2 bases, with 13 bases between. This CDR3 reads CAISNSDRPYEQYF. For the CDR3, the DNA is TGTGCCATCAGTAATTCTGACAGACCCTACGAGCAGTACTTC.

A note on this clonotype: One base away lies a much larger clone, so this may be a sequencing read error. The chain employs TRBV19 and TRBJ1-3; 7 nucleotides align to TRBD1. Germline V gives CDR1 LNHDA, CDR2 SQIVND (reference sequence). The CDR3 totals 14 residues. With 6 bases clipped from V and 5 bases from J, the junction kept 7 bases outside the gene matches. DNA for the CDR3: TGTGCCAGTAGGTCACAGGGGACTAGAAACACCATATATTTT. This gives the protein CASRSQGTRNTIYF.

The V call is TRBV14, the J call TRBJ2-5; the D is unclear. Trimming removed 1 base at V and 2 bases at J, with 8 bases between. The V gene's germline CDR1 is SGHDN and CDR2 FVKESK. There are 14 residues in the CDR3. The CDR3 sequence is CASSQVQFQETQYF. The CDR3 DNA follows: TGTGCCAGCAGCCAAGTACAGTTTCAAGAGACCCAGTACTTC.

A few counts support this clonotype. V usage is TRBV29-1 and J usage is TRBJ1-2; D unclear. The germline V gene has CDR1 SQVTM and CDR2 ANQGSEA. The CDR3 spans 12 residues. V was trimmed by 6 bases and J by 2 bases, leaving 10 bases between them. The CDR3 DNA reads TGCAGCGTGATTATGGCGAACTATGGCTACACCTTC. This codes for CSVIMANYGYTF. The full variable domain, completed using reference TRBV29-1 and TRBJ1-2, is SAVISQKPSRDICQRGTSLTIQCQVDSQVTMMFWYRQQPGQSLTLIATANQGSEATYESGFVIDKFPISRPNLTFSTLTVSNMSPEDSSIYLCSVIMANYGYTFGSGTRLTVV.

The sample holds many counts of this clonotype. The gene calls are TRBV10-2 and TRBJ2-5; a possible D gene is TRBD2 (6 bases). The germline V gene encodes CDR1 WSHSY and CDR2 SAAADI. The CDR3 loop spans 14 amino acids. Trimming removed 2 bases from V and 7 bases from J, with 14 bases in between. CDR3 in DNA: TGCGCCAGCAGTGAGGGAGGGGTGGTAGGGACCCAGTACTTC. Amino acid sequence: CASSEGGVVGTQYF.

The table lists this clonotype with a few counts. The chain is built from TRBV11-2 and TRBJ1-2; no clear D gene. This CDR3 region has 13 residues. V was clipped by 0 bases and J by 4 bases, with 6 bases between them. The germline V gene has CDR1 SGHAT and CDR2 FQNNGV. Here the CDR3 reads CASSLDQVYGYTF. The CDR3 DNA reads as TGTGCCAGCAGCTTAGATCAGGTCTATGGCTACACCTTC.

The chain employs TRBV29-1 and TRBJ2-7; 10 bases agree with TRBD1. The CDR3 loop spans 13 amino acids. V trimming: 4 bases; J trimming: 5 bases; junction bases outside the gene matches: 5. Germline CDR1 SQVTM, CDR2 ANQGSEA. The CDR3 DNA is TGCAGCGTTGGGACAGGGGGATATGACGAGCAGTACTTC. It codes for CSVGTGGYDEQYF.

This clonotype has just a few counts. The rearrangement joins TRBV12-3 or TRBV12-4 to TRBJ1-1; D is unresolved. V was pared by 3 bases and J by 3 bases, with 11 bases between. CDR3 length equals 14 residues. The chain's CDR3 is CASSFTKADTEAFF. The CDR3 nucleotides are TGTGCCAGCAGTTTTACTAAAGCGGACACTGAAGCTTTCTTT.

This clonotype was seen more than once but under ten times. The rearrangement uses TRBV9 and TRBJ2-7; 7 bases are a match to TRBD1. The CDR3 consists of 13 residues. Germline-derived CDR1 and CDR2 are SGDLS and YYNGEE. V lost 3 bases, J lost 9 bases, and 9 bases stayed unmatched. The CDR3 here is CASSATLGQPQYF. The CDR3 nucleotides are TGTGCCAGCAGCGCAACCCTGGGACAGCCGCAGTACTTC. The variable domain in full, completed from reference TRBV9 and TRBJ2-7, reads DSGVTQTPKHLITATGQRVTLRCSPRSGDLSVYWYQQSLDQGLQFLIQYYNGEERAKGNILERFSAQQFPDLHSELNLSSLELGDSALYFCASSATLGQPQYFGPGTRLTVT.

This chain links TRBV2 with TRBJ2-5, with 13 bases that match TRBD2. The CDR3 has 17 amino acids. Looked up from germline, CDR1 is SNHLY and CDR2 is FYNNEI. V lost 5 bases to trimming and J lost 5 bases; unmatched junction nucleotides: 11. This chain's CDR3 is CASSITGTSGASETQYF. The DNA of the CDR3 is TGTGCCAGCAGTATAACCGGGACTAGCGGGGCATCGGAGACCCAGTACTTC.

This clonotype was seen only a few times. The chain combines TRBV12-3 or TRBV12-4 with TRBJ2-7; D gene unclear. Between the trimmed V and J ends, which lost 5 bases and 6 bases, there was a span of 14 bases. CDR3 length equals 13 residues. The CDR3 sequence is CASSEKVQSEQYF. CDR3 DNA sequence: TGTGCCAGCAGTGAAAAAGTTCAGTCCGAGCAGTACTTC.

This clonotype was counted a few times. The chain is built from TRBV19 and TRBJ2-2, with D perhaps TRBD1 or TRBD2 (5 bases each). V was pared by 4 bases and J by 5 bases, with 20 bases between. The CDR3 is made up of 17 amino acids. Germline V CDR1 and CDR2: LNHDA, SQIVND (reference sequence). The CDR3, as DNA: TGTGCCAGTAGTACAGGACGCCCTGGGGGTAATACCGGGGAGCTGTTTTTT. It translates to CASSTGRPGGNTGELFF.

This clonotype was observed at least ten times. The chain has TRBV5-1 and TRBJ2-7, with 8 bases fitting TRBD1. CDR1 is SGHRS, CDR2 YFSETQ, per germline. J lost 5 bases, V lost 4 bases, and 11 bases had no gene match. The CDR3 is made up of 15 amino acids. CDR3 sequence: CASSPVGQGVHEQYF. The CDR3 region has the DNA TGCGCCAGCAGCCCCGTCGGACAGGGAGTCCACGAGCAGTACTTC.

In its sample, this clonotype was seen many times. V is TRBV2 and J is TRBJ2-7; D gene ambiguous. This CDR3 region has 12 residues. V lost 6 bases to trimming and J lost 1 base, with 7 bases between them. Germline V CDR1 and CDR2: SNHLY, FYNNEI. CDR3 in amino acids: CASSPISYEQYF. CDR3 bases: TGTGCCAGCAGCCCAATTTCCTACGAGCAGTACTTC.

This rearrangement joins TRBV6-5 to TRBJ1-5; 8 nucleotides align to TRBD1. The ends lost 4 bases at V and 1 base at J; junction bases unmatched: 6. This CDR3 spans 16 amino acids. The germline V gene encodes CDR1 MNHEY and CDR2 SVGAGI. CDR3 nucleotides: TGTGCCAGCAGTTCAGGGGGCCATTGGAGCAATCAGCCCCAGCATTTT. This translates into CASSSGGHWSNQPQHF.

For this clonotype: Given a much more abundant clone one base away, this may be a read error. The gene calls are TRBV5-1 and TRBJ2-2; 7 nucleotides agree with TRBD1. The CDR3 spans 15 residues. With V trimmed by 3 bases and J by 4 bases, 6 bases remained unmatched. The germline V gene encodes CDR1 SGHRS and CDR2 YFSETQ. The CDR3 DNA sequence: TGCGCCAGCAGCTCGCGACAGGGCTCCACCGGGGAGCTGTTTTTT. Protein sequence: CASSSRQGSTGELFF.

This clonotype was picked up many times. The chain uses TRBV24-1 and TRBJ2-5; D may match TRBD1 or TRBD2 (5 bases each). Germline V lookup: CDR1 KGHDR, CDR2 SFDVKD. This CDR3 has 15 amino acids. Trimming left V 5 bases short and J 4 bases short, with 16 bases between. DNA of the CDR3: TGTGCCACCAGTGGCCCCGGGACGCCGGGAGAGACCCAGTACTTC. It encodes CATSGPGTPGETQYF.

The chain has TRBV6-5 and TRBJ1-5, with a possible D match to TRBD1 (6 bases). This CDR3 contains 15 residues. Germline V gene lookup returns CDR1 MNHEY and CDR2 SVGAGI. Between the trimmed V and J ends, which lost 8 bases and 3 bases, there was a span of 17 bases. This CDR3 reads CASVWGTGSNQPQHF. Here the CDR3 DNA reads TGTGCCAGCGTATGGGGTACAGGGTCCAATCAGCCCCAGCATTTT.

On this clonotype: The junction shows a germline mismatch at one end, possibly a read error. The chain employs TRBV10-2 and TRBJ1-1; 7 nucleotides align to TRBD1. CDR1 is WSHSY and CDR2 is SAAADI in the germline V gene. The CDR3 totals 13 residues. The CDR3 loop is CASTPDRTTEAFF. The DNA for the CDR3 is TGTGCCAGCACCCCGGACAGGACCACTGAAGCTTTCTTT.